This T cell receptor beta chain is from a study of persistence of HIV-infected CD4 T cells. The overall study: Donors were ART-treated; their CMV- and Gag-responding CD4+ T cells were isolated. Median time on suppressive ART was more than seven years.

As for this clone: Its antigen is not known.

Germline V lookup: CDR1 SGHTS, CDR2 YDEGEE. This CDR3 region has 14 residues. V shed 4 bases and J 7 bases; nucleotides not matched to a gene: 10. Lysates of CMV-infected fibroblasts at 10 ug/mL stimulated these cells. CD40L-negative CD69-negative CD45RO-high memory CD4+ T cells were sorted as populations depleted of antigen-responding cells. PBMCs were depleted of CD8+ T cells before stimulation. The libraries were made with immunoSEQ version 4 in survey mode. Generated by immunoSEQ multiplex PCR, the TCRdb table keeps only in-frame clones and is missing some. The sample lists about 48,000 clones, approximately 72% occurring once.

This TCR was sampled from an adult man with HIV who was CMV-seropositive. The input for sequencing was CD4+ T cells sorted from PBMCs after 18-hour stimulation, taken from a patient who received antiretroviral therapy. The chain is built from TRBV5-8 and TRBJ1-2; TRBD1 agrees at 7 bases. CDR3 coding DNA: TGTGCCAGCAGCATCGGACAGGCCCCTGGTGGCTACACCTTC. This encodes CASSIGQAPGGYTF.